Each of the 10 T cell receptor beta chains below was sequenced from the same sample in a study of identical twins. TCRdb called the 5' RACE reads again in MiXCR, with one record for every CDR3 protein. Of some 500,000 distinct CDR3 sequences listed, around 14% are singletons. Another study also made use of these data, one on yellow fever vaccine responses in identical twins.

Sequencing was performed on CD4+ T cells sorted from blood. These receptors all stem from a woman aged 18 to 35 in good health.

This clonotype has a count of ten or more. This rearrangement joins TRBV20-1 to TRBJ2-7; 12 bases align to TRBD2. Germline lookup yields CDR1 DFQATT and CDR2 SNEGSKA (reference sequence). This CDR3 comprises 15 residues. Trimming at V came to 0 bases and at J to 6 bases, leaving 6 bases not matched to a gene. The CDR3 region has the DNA TGCAGTGCTAGAGACCGGACTAGCGGGGCCGTCGAGCAGTACTTC. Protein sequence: CSARDRTSGAVEQYF.

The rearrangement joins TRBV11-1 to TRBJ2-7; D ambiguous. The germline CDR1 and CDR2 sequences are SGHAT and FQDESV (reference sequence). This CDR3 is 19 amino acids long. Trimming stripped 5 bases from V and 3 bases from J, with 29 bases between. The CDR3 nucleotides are TGTGCCAGCAGCCCCGCGGTGGGTTCCCTAGACCCAGAGAACTACGAGCAGTACTTC. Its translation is CASSPAVGSLDPENYEQYF.

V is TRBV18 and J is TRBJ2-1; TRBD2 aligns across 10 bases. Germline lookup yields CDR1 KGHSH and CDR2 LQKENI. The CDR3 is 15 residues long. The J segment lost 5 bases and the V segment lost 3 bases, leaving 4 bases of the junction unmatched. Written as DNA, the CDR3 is TGTGCCAGCTCACCGCAACTAGCGGGGAACAATGAGCAGTTCTTC. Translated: CASSPQLAGNNEQFF.

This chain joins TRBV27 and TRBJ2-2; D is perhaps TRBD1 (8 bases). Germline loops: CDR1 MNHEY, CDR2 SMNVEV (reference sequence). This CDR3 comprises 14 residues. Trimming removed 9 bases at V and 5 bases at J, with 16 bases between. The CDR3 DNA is TGTGCCAGTTCGACAGGGGAGGGTACCGGGGAGCTGTTTTTT. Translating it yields CASSTGEGTGELFF.

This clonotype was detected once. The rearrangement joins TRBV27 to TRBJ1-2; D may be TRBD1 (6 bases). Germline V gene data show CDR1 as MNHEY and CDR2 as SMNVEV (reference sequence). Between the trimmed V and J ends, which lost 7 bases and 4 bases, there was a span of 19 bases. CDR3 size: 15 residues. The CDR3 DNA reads TGTGCCAGCAAGATTAGCGGGGGCTTAGGCTATGGCTACACCTTC. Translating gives CASKISGGLGYGYTF.

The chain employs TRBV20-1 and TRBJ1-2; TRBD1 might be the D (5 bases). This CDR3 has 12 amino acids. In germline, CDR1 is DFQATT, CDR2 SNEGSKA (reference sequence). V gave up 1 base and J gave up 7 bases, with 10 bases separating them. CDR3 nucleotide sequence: TGCAGTGCTAGAGCAGGGCAGATTGGCTACACCTTC. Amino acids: CSARAGQIGYTF.

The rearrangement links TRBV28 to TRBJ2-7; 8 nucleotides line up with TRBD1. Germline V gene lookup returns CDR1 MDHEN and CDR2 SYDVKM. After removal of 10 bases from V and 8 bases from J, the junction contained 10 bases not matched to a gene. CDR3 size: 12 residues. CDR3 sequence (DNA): TGTGCCACTACCGGACAGGGCAACAAGCAGTACTTC. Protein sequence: CATTGQGNKQYF.

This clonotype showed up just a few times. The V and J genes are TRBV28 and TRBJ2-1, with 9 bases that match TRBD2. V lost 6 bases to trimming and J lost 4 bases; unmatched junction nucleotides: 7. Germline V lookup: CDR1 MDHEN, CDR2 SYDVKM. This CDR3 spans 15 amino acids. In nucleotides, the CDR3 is TGTGCCAGCAGCCCTAGCGGGAAAGTGTACAATGAGCAGTTCTTC. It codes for CASSPSGKVYNEQFF.

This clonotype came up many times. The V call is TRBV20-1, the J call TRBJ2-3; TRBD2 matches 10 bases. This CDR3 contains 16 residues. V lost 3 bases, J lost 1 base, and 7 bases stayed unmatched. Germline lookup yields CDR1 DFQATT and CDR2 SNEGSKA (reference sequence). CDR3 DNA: TGCAGTGCTAGCCCCGGCCTAGCGGGGGGCACAGATACGCAGTATTTT. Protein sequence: CSASPGLAGGTDTQYF.

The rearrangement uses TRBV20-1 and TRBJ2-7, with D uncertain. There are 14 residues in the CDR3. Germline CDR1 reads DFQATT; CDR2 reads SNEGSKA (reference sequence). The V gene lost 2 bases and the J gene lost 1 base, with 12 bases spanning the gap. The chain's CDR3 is CSARRPARSYEQYF. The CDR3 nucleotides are TGCAGTGCTAGAAGACCGGCGCGTTCCTACGAGCAGTACTTC.